The 6 T cell receptor beta chains given below trace back to one sample, sequenced in a study of neurological immune-mediated disorders. MiXCR was run by TCRdb on the 5' RACE reads, yielding one entry per CDR3 protein. The repertoire has around 62,000 distinct CDR3 sequences, approximately 4.1% of them found once; the top ten carry roughly 2.6%. Sequencing input: PBMCs. The receptors originated from a middle-aged man with multiple sclerosis.

This clonotype has only a few counts. The chain employs TRBV7-9 and TRBJ2-2, with a tentative D call TRBD2 (6 bases). V was clipped by 1 base and J by 0 bases, with 6 bases between them. The CDR3 spans 15 residues. In germline, CDR1 is SEHNR, CDR2 FQNEAQ (reference sequence). The CDR3 DNA sequence: TGTGCCAGCAGCTTAGGACTAGCGAACACCGGGGAGCTGTTTTTT. Protein sequence: CASSLGLANTGELFF.

This clonotype was observed many times. This chain links TRBV12-3 or TRBV12-4 with TRBJ2-5; possible D gene TRBD1, 6 bases. The ends were cut back, 3 bases at V and 0 bases at J, with 8 bases in the middle. The CDR3 covers 14 residues. CDR3 DNA: TGTGCCAGCAGTTTTGACAGGTACCAAGAGACCCAGTACTTC. Its translation: CASSFDRYQETQYF.

The table lists this clonotype with many counts. The chain employs TRBV25-1 and TRBJ2-5; tentative D call: TRBD2 (7 bases). Between the trimmed V and J ends, which lost 2 bases and 4 bases, there was a span of 17 bases. The CDR3 spans 16 residues. Per germline, CDR1 MGHDK and CDR2 SYGVNS. The CDR3 DNA is TGTGCCAGCAGTGAAACGGGGGGCGGTGCTGTAGAGACCCAGTACTTC. Protein: CASSETGGGAVETQYF.

This clonotype appeared many times. The V call is TRBV20-1, the J call TRBJ2-7, with TRBD1 as a possible D gene (7 bases). The CDR3 has 14 residues. V was clipped by 4 bases and J by 5 bases, with 18 bases between them. Germline CDR1 and CDR2: DFQATT and SNEGSKA (reference sequence). The CDR3, as DNA: TGCAGTGCTAAAAACAGCAGGGGGGTCCACGAGCAGTACGTC. Translated, it gives CSAKNSRGVHEQYV.

This clonotype occurred many times. This rearrangement joins TRBV12-3 or TRBV12-4 to TRBJ2-2, with TRBD2 as a possible D gene (7 bases). The V end was cut by 3 bases, the J end by 7 bases, with 15 bases between. This CDR3 contains 15 residues. Here the CDR3 DNA reads TGTGCCAGCAGTTTTGTTGGCGGGGGCGTCGGGGAGCTGTTTTTT. This codes for CASSFVGGGVGELFF.

This clonotype was found many times. The genes are TRBV28 and TRBJ2-7; 8 bases map to TRBD1. CDR1 and CDR2 from the germline V gene are MDHEN and SYDVKM. The CDR3 spans 13 residues. The V segment lost 7 bases and the J segment 7 bases; nucleotides outside the gene matches: 9. The CDR3 sequence: CASTQTGVWEQYV. CDR3 bases: TGTGCCAGCACCCAGACAGGGGTGTGGGAGCAGTACGTC.